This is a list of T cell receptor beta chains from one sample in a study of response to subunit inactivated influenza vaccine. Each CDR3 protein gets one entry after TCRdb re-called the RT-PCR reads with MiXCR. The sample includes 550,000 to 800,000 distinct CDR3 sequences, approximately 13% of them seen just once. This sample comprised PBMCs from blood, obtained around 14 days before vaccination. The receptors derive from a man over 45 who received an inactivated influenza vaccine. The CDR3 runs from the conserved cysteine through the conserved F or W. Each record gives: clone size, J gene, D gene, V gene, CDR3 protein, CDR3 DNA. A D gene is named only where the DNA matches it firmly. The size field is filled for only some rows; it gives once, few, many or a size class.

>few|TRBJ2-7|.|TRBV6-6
CASSYQGVLFF
TGTGCCAGCAGTTACCAGGGAGTATTATTCTTC
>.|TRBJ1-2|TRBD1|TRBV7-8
CASSLKVEQGGEGYTF
TGTGCCAGCAGCTTAAAGGTCGAACAGGGGGGAGAAGGCTACACCTTC
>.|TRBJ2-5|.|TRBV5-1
CASSSPTGGETQYF
TGCGCCAGCAGCTCCCCGACTGGCGGGGAGACCCAGTACTTC
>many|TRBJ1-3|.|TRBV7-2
CASSPQGNTIYF
TGTGCCAGCAGTCCGCAGGGAAACACCATATATTTT
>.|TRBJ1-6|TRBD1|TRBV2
CASNRQGSPLHF
TGTGCCAGCAATCGACAGGGTTCACCCCTCCACTTT
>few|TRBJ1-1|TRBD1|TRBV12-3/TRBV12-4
CASKAVGTGRSAFF
TGTGCCAGCAAGGCCGTCGGGACAGGGCGGTCAGCTTTCTTT
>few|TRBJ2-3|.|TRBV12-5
CASGDVWDTQYF
TGTGCTAGTGGTGATGTGTGGGATACGCAGTATTTT
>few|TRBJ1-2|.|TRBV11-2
CASSSKRGSGSFNYGYTF
TGTGCCAGCAGCTCCAAAAGGGGATCAGGATCTTTCAACTATGGCTACACCTTC
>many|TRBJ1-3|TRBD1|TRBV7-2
CASSTGTASRVDF
TGTGCCAGCAGCACCGGGACAGCTTCCAGAGTGGATTTT
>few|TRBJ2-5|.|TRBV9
CASSVEGWGETQYF
TGTGCCAGCAGCGTAGAGGGGTGGGGAGAGACCCAGTACTTC
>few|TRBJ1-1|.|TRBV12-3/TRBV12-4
CASSLHTNTEAFF
TGTGCCAGCAGCCTACATACGAACACTGAAGCTTTCTTT
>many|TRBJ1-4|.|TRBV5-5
CASSGGRREKLFF
TGTGCCAGCAGCGGAGGACGGCGGGAAAAACTGTTTTTT
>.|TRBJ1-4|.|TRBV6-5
CASSYANGEKLFF
TGTGCCAGCAGTTACGCCAACGGTGAAAAACTGTTTTTT
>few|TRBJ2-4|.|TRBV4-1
CASSQDIVGPKNIQYF
TGCGCCAGCAGCCAAGATATTGTGGGCCCCAAAAACATTCAGTACTTC
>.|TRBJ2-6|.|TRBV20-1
CSARAGANVLTF
TGCAGTGCTAGAGCTGGGGCCAACGTCCTGACTTTC
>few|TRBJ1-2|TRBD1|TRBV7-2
CASGTGGGYGYTF
TGTGCCAGCGGGACAGGGGGTGGCTATGGCTACACCTTC
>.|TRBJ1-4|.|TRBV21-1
CASSKMAHFSEKLFF
TGTGCCAGCAGCAAAATGGCTCACTTTTCGGAAAAACTGTTTTTT
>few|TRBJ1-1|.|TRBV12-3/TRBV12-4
CASSSSLWGRRTEAFF
TGTGCCAGCAGTTCCAGCCTCTGGGGGCGGCGGACTGAAGCTTTCTTT
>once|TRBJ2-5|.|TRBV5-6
CASSLAGDRQETQYF
TGTGCCAGCAGCTTGGCCGGGGACCGACAAGAGACCCAGTACTTC
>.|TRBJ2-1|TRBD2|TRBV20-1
CSASQLAAYNEQFF
TGCAGTGCTAGTCAACTAGCGGCCTACAATGAGCAGTTCTTC
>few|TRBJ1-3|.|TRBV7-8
CASSFSRVLTGNTIYF
TGTGCCAGCAGCTTTAGTAGGGTTCTCACTGGAAACACCATATATTTT
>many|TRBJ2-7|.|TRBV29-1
CSVVLGEQYF
TGCAGCGTTGTCCTCGGCGAGCAGTACTTC
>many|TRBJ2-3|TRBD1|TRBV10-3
CAISHGQGADDTQYF
TGTGCCATCAGTCATGGACAGGGCGCCGATGATACGCAGTATTTT
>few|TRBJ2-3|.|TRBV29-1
CSVKTTGITDTQYF
TGCAGCGTTAAAACTACAGGGATCACAGATACGCAGTATTTT
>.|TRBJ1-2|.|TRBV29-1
CSVDTPADRVHGYTF
TGCAGCGTGGACACCCCGGCCGATAGGGTACATGGCTACACCTTC
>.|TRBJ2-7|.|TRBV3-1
CASSLPAGEQYF
TGTGCCAGCAGCCTCCCTGCTGGCGAGCAGTACTTC
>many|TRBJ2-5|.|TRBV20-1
CSASTPGGKETQYF
TGCAGTGCTAGTACCCCGGGCGGGAAGGAGACCCAGTACTTC
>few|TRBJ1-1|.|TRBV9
CASSVASNSEAFF
TGTGCCAGCAGCGTAGCCTCAAACTCTGAAGCTTTCTTT
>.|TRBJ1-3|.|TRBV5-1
CASSGDIGNTIYF
TGCGCCAGCAGCGGGGACATTGGAAACACCATATATTTT
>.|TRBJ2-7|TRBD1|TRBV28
CASGSLGTATYEQYF
TGTGCCAGCGGCTCACTCGGGACAGCTACCTACGAGCAGTACTTC
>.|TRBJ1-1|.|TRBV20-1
CSARDLLGGRTEAFF
TGCAGTGCTAGAGATCTCCTGGGGGGACGCACTGAAGCTTTCTTT
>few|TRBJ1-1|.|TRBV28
CASSLGDNWTEAFF
TGTGCCAGCAGTTTAGGGGACAATTGGACTGAAGCTTTCTTT
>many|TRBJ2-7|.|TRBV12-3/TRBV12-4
CASSLRDPYEQYF
TGTGCCAGCAGTTTAAGGGATCCCTACGAGCAGTACTTC
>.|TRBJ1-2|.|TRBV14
CASSQVIGGASYGYTF
TGTGCCAGCAGCCAAGTGATCGGGGGCGCGAGCTATGGCTACACCTTC
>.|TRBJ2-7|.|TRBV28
CASSFTLRGLSYEQYF
TGTGCCAGCAGTTTTACCCTTAGAGGCCTCTCCTACGAGCAGTACTTC
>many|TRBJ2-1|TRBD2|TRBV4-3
CASSQEPLSGMKQFF
TGCGCCAGCAGCCAAGAACCCCTTAGCGGGATGAAGCAGTTCTTC